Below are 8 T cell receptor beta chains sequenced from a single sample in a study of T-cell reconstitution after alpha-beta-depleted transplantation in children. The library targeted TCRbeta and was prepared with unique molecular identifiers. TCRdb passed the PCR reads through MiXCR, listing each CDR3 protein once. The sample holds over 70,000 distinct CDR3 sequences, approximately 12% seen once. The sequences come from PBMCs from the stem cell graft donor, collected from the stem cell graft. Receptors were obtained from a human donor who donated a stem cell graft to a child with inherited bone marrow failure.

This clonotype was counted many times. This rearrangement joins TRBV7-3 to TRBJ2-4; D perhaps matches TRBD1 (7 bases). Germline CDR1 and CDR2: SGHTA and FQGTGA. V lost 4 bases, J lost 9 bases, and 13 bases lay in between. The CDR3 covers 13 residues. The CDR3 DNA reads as TGTGCCAGCAGCTCCCGGCAGGGGGGCATTCAGTACTTC. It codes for CASSSRQGGIQYF.

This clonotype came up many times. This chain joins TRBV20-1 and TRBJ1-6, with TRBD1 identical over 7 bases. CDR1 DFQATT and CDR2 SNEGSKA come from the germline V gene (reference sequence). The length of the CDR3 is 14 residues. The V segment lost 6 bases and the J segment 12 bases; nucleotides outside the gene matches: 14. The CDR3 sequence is CSARKPRQGRPLHF. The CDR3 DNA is TGCAGTGCGAGGAAACCCCGACAGGGTCGACCCCTCCACTTT.

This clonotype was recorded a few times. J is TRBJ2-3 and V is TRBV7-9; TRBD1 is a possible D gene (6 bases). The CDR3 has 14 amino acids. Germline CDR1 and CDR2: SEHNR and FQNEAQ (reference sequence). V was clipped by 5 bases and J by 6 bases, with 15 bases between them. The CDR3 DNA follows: TGTGCCAGCAGCCTGACCACAGGGTCCGATACGCAGTATTTT. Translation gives CASSLTTGSDTQYF.

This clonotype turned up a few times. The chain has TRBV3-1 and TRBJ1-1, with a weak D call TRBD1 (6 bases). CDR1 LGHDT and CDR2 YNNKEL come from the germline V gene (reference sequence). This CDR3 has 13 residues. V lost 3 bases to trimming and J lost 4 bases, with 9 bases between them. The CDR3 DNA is TGTGCCAGCAGCCAGGCAGGGGTCACTGAAGCTTTCTTT. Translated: CASSQAGVTEAFF.

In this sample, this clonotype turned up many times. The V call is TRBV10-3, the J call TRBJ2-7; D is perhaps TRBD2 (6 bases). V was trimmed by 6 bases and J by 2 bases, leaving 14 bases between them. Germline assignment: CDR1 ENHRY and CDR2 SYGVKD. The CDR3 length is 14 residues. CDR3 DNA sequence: TGTGCCATCAGGCCGACTAGGGGACCCTACGAGCAGTACTTC. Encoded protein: CAIRPTRGPYEQYF.

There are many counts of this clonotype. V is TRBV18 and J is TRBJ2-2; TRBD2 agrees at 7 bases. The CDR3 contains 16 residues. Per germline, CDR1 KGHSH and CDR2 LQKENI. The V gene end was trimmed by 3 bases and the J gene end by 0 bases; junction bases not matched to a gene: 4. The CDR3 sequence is CASSPPRGTNTGELFF. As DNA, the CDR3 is TGTGCCAGCTCACCCCCGCGGGGGACGAACACCGGGGAGCTGTTTTTT.

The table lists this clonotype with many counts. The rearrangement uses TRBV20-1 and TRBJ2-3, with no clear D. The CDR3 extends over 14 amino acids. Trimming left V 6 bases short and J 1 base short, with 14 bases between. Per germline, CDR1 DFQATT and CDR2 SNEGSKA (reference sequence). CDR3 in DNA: TGCAGTGCACATTGGACCGTTCGCACAGATACGCAGTATTTT. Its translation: CSAHWTVRTDTQYF.

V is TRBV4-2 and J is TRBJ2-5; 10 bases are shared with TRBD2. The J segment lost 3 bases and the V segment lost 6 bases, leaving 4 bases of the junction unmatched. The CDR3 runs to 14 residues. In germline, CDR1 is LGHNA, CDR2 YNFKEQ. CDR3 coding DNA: TGTGCCAGCAGTGTTGGACTAGCGGAAGAGACCCAGTACTTC. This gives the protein CASSVGLAEETQYF.